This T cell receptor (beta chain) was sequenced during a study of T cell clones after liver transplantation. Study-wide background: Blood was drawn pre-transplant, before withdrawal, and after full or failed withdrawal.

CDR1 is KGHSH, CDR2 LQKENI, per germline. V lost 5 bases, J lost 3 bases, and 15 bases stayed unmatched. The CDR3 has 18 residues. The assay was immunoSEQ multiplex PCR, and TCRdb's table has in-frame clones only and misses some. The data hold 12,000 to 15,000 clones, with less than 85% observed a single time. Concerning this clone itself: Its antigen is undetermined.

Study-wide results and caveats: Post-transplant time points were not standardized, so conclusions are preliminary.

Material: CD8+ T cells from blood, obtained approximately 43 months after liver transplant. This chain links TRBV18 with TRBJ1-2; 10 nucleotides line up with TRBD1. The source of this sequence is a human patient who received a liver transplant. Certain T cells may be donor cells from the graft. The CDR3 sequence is CASSSEWDRGFKDYGYTF. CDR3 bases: TGTGCCAGCTCATCTGAATGGGACAGGGGTTTTAAGGACTATGGCTACACCTTC.